The TCR beta chain described here comes from a study of blood T cell repertoires in COVID-19 (dated by TCRdb to the early 2020s). Concerning the study at large: Collaborator samples came from the United States, Italy and Spain and covered acute and convalescent phases of COVID-19. The material from the prospective study consisted of cDNA or gDNA derived from T cells, B-cell-depleted T cells, or PBMCs. Deeply sampled blood TCRbeta repertoires from subjects exposed to, actively infected with, or recovered from COVID-19 were included in the dataset. A de-identified subject ID, COVID-19 status, age in years and sex were almost always included in the sample metadata. The samples were drawn from two sources: the first 160 participants of the ongoing ImmuneRACE study, and 1,254 subjects contributed by 6 global collaborators. Where available, HLA class I and class II types were taken from metadata supplied by the sample provider and were not determined by assay-based typing. A freely available public database, intended as a resource for researchers studying the immune response to SARS-CoV-2, is where the repertoires were released.

Broader findings and caveats from the paper: The quantity of clinical and demographic metadata differed by source and by participant and was supplied without curation.

Whole blood was collected in K2EDTA tubes by collaborating institutions according to the institutions' own protocols. For TCRbeta analysis, collaborators shipped samples as frozen whole blood, isolated PBMCs, or DNA extracted from either of those sample types. V was cut back by 2 bases and J by 9 bases, leaving a gap of 17 bases between them. The CDR3 numbers 16 residues from cysteine through phenylalanine. CDR3 DNA only is kept here, 48 bases in frame from base 1. TCRbeta CDR3 regions were amplified from genomic DNA by means of the immunoSEQ Assay, a bias-controlled multiplex PCR. The source study handled its data this way. Within the assay, amplification of reference gene primers was used to estimate how many nucleated cells each sample contained. To quantify the absolute abundance of each unique TCRbeta CDR3 rearrangement, sequence reads were collapsed and filtered. For each sample, productive Simpson clonality was calculated as the square root of Simpson's diversity index across productive rearrangements. TCRdb holds this immuneACCESS table with in-frame rearrangements only. Some clones are missing; in checked studies, unresolved V genes explain under half, and the rest has no known cause. The DNA was the basis for D and trimming; V, J and clone size are from that table. Recorded for this sample are some 87,000 clones; 84% of them occurred a single time. The biggest ten clones account for more than 20% of the sample.

The sample holds a few counts of this clone. The clone's antigen remains unknown. No quality values exist for individual bases; no much larger clone is one base distant. The sequence came from a human donor in a cohort sampled during active COVID-19. Sequenced: peripheral blood. Rearrangement joined TRBV6-7 to TRBJ1-6, with the D gene not confidently named. TRBV6-7 is given ORF status, its function remaining uncertain. The DNA reads TGTGCCAGCAGTTACATAGGCCTCCAACGAGGTTCACCCCTCCACTTT. This yields the protein CASSYIGLQRGSPLHF.